Described below is a single TCR beta chain sequence and its context. Its antigen is still unknown. Method: immunoSEQ multiplex PCR; TCRdb's copy keeps in-frame clones and lacks some. The sample holds approximately 150,000 clones, around 82% seen once. The record originates from a study of cytomegalovirus exposure and HLA in healthy donors. The study's findings and limits: Subsequent analysis showed first-cohort TCR clusters tending to co-occur in some 120 validation repertoires.

Germline CDR1 and CDR2: MNHEY and SMNVEV (reference sequence). The trim removed 10 bases at V and 9 bases at J, leaving 10 bases unmatched. This CDR3 contains 12 residues. The TCR originated in a man aged 30 to 45 in good health and CMV-seropositive. The genes are TRBV27 and TRBJ2-7; 9 bases align to TRBD2. Sequenced sample: PBMCs. The CDR3 region has the DNA TGTGCCACCGGTGCTAGCGGGGTCTCGCAGTACTTC. It codes for CATGASGVSQYF.